Described below is a single T cell receptor beta chain sequence and its context. Its antigen is as yet unknown. TCRdb ran MiXCR on the RT-PCR reads and lists one entry per CDR3 protein. The repertoire consists of roughly 650,000 distinct CDR3 sequences, with around a sixth occurring once and the leading ten covering roughly 10%. CDR1 is MNHEY, CDR2 SMNVEV, per germline (reference sequence). CDR3 length equals 14 residues. V was trimmed by 0 bases and J by 3 bases, leaving 9 bases between them. The sample comes from a study of response to subunit inactivated influenza vaccine. Study outcomes and limitations: Few additional T cells are recruited per seasonal influenza vaccination, authors suggested.

This clonotype was sampled from a man aged 45 to 65 who received an inactivated influenza vaccine. Sequenced here: PBMCs from blood, sampled approximately 12 days after vaccination. The chain has TRBV27 and TRBJ2-7; D possibly matches TRBD1 or TRBD2 (5 bases each). The CDR3 sequence: CASSLSRGVYEQYF. CDR3 DNA sequence: TGTGCCAGCAGTTTATCGAGAGGGGTCTACGAGCAGTACTTC.